This section outlines one TCR beta chain sequence together with its context. The record originates from a study of shared clonotypes between healthy human individuals. Measured with immunoSEQ multiplex PCR; TCRdb has only the in-frame clones, and not every one. Of about 2 million clones detected, roughly 95% appear once; the ten largest clones hold about 1.1%. CD8 cells regarded as naive lacked CD45RO, were positively chosen for CCR7, and omitted terminally differentiated effector memory CD45RA+ cells. Germline assignment: CDR1 MGHRA and CDR2 YSYEKL. This CDR3 has 15 amino acids. V dropped 1 base and J dropped 7 bases, with 16 bases sitting between them.

The chain combines TRBV4-1 with TRBJ1-1; D is unclear. The sequence was obtained from a man younger than 35 in good health. The sample comprised naive CD8+ T cells sorted from blood. This chain's CDR3 is CASSQVSSYGREAFF. The CDR3 DNA sequence: TGCGCCAGCAGCCAAGTTTCGTCTTATGGTCGTGAAGCTTTCTTT.